Shown below are 15 T cell receptor beta chains from a single sample sequenced in a study of T cell repertoires and HLA-DP antigens. These receptors' targets are unknown. Assay: immunoSEQ multiplex PCR; the TCRdb copy retains only in-frame clones and omits some. The sample records around 70,000 clones, about four fifths being singletons. Sequences were obtained from CD4+ T cells from PBMCs. These receptors were taken from a man in his sixties in good health and CMV-seronegative.

The rearrangement joins TRBV7-3 to TRBJ2-1; 11 nucleotides align to TRBD2. The CDR3 sequence is 14 residues long. Germline V gene sequence: CDR1 SGHTA, CDR2 FQGTGA. The V segment lost 2 bases and the J segment 9 bases; nucleotides outside the gene matches: 3. CDR3 DNA sequence: TGTGCCAGCAGCTTACATGGGACTAGCGGTGAGCAGTTCTTC. It codes for CASSLHGTSGEQFF.

The J gene is TRBJ1-1, the V gene TRBV7-2, with D maybe TRBD1 (6 bases). Per the germline V gene, CDR1 is SGHTA and CDR2 is FQGNSA. The CDR3 covers 14 residues. Deletions cut 5 bases from V and 1 base from J, with 11 bases between. Here the CDR3 reads CASSAQGTNTEAFF. CDR3 in DNA: TGTGCCAGCAGCGCTCAGGGGACGAACACTGAAGCTTTCTTT.

This clone was recorded once. Here the CDR3 DNA reads TGCGCCAGCAGCTTGGCCGGGTCAGGGAACACCGGGGAGCTGTTTTTT. Its protein is CASSLAGSGNTGELFF. The chain recombines TRBV5-1 with TRBJ2-2; no definite D call. The germline gives CDR1 SGHRS, CDR2 YFSETQ. The ends were cut back, 0 bases at V and 1 base at J, with 10 bases in the middle. This CDR3 spans 16 amino acids.

The V gene is TRBV5-1, the J gene TRBJ1-4; the D gene is possibly TRBD1 (5 bases). V was trimmed by 0 bases and J by 4 bases, leaving 10 bases between them. The CDR3 extends over 15 amino acids. Germline values: CDR1 SGHRS, CDR2 YFSETQ. CDR3 protein: CASSLDTGYNEKLFF. CDR3 bases: TGCGCCAGCAGCTTGGACACAGGATATAATGAAAAACTGTTTTTT.

This chain links TRBV27 with TRBJ2-5, with D possibly being TRBD1 (5 bases). This CDR3 has 16 residues. The germline V gene has CDR1 MNHEY and CDR2 SMNVEV (reference sequence). The germline V and J ends were trimmed by 3 bases and 3 bases, with 17 bases remaining between them. The CDR3 reads CASSFRWGYQEETQYF. As DNA, the CDR3 is TGTGCCAGCAGTTTTCGGTGGGGCTACCAAGAAGAGACCCAGTACTTC.

CDR3 sequence reads: CASSVETSGRATEQFF. CDR3 sequence (DNA): TGTGCCAGCAGCGTAGAGACTAGCGGGAGGGCCACTGAGCAGTTCTTC. The V gene is TRBV9, the J gene TRBJ2-1, with 14 bases aligning to TRBD2. The CDR3 length is 16 residues. In germline, CDR1 is SGDLS, CDR2 YYNGEE. J was trimmed by 9 bases and V by 0 bases; bases with no gene match: 5.

The chain has TRBV7-2 and TRBJ2-6, with TRBD1 matching 8 bases. Losses at the gene ends were 1 base for V and 2 bases for J; bases not matched to a gene: 7. Germline values: CDR1 SGHTA, CDR2 FQGNSA. The CDR3 loop spans 18 amino acids. CDR3 region: CASSLGPQGAAGANVLTF. CDR3 coding DNA: TGTGCCAGCAGCTTAGGTCCTCAGGGGGCGGCTGGGGCCAACGTCCTGACTTTC.

The chain uses TRBV19 and TRBJ2-1; a possible D gene is TRBD2 (5 bases). CDR3 length equals 15 residues. Germline lookup yields CDR1 LNHDA and CDR2 SQIVND (reference sequence). Trimming stripped 6 bases from V and 6 bases from J, with 18 bases between. The CDR3 loop is CASSSDRDHRNEQFF. Here the CDR3 DNA reads TGTGCCAGTAGCAGCGACCGGGATCACCGCAATGAGCAGTTCTTC.

The chain couples TRBV5-5 to TRBJ2-5; 10 bases fit TRBD1. Germline trimming cut 0 bases from V and 5 bases from J; bases unmatched to any gene: 1. The CDR3 totals 14 residues. Germline V gene lookup returns CDR1 SGHKS and CDR2 YYEKEE (reference sequence). The CDR3 DNA reads as TGTGCCAGCAGCTTGGGACAGGGGGCGGAGACCCAGTACTTC. Its protein product is CASSLGQGAETQYF.

The V and J genes are TRBV4-3 and TRBJ2-3; D ambiguous. CDR1 and CDR2 (germline): LGHNA, YSLEER. V was clipped by 1 base and J by 4 bases, with 12 bases between them. The CDR3 has 15 amino acids. CDR3: CASSQAWGAADTQYF. The CDR3 DNA reads TGCGCCAGCAGCCAAGCCTGGGGTGCCGCAGATACGCAGTATTTT.

The chain has TRBV11-2 and TRBJ2-5; the D gene is possibly TRBD2 (5 bases). The CDR3 loop spans 13 amino acids. Germline V gives CDR1 SGHAT, CDR2 FQNNGV. Trimming removed 3 bases from V and 4 bases from J, with 9 bases in between. CDR3 amino acids: CASSFIAGETQYF. The CDR3 nucleotides are TGTGCCAGCAGCTTTATTGCGGGAGAGACCCAGTACTTC.

This clone was picked up a small number of times. V gene TRBV5-1 combines with J gene TRBJ2-1; 8 bases align to TRBD2. The CDR3 has 14 residues. The ends lost 3 bases at V and 8 bases at J; junction bases unmatched: 7. Germline CDR1 reads SGHRS; CDR2 reads YFSETQ. The CDR3 reads CASSYGLAADEQFF. CDR3 sequence (DNA): TGCGCCAGCAGCTATGGACTAGCCGCCGATGAGCAGTTCTTC.

This chain uses TRBV11-3 with TRBJ2-1; no firm D call. The CDR3 covers 15 residues. Germline lookup yields CDR1 SGHNT and CDR2 YENEEA. V was trimmed by 0 bases and J by 5 bases, leaving 11 bases between them. The chain's CDR3 is CASSLDSRPHNEQFF. The DNA of the CDR3 is TGTGCCAGCAGCTTAGATAGTCGGCCCCACAATGAGCAGTTCTTC.

V and J are TRBV5-6 and TRBJ2-5; D ambiguous. The CDR3 is 14 amino acids. Germline CDR1 and CDR2: SGHDT and YYEEEE. Trimming took 4 bases from V and 2 from J, leaving 12 bases between them. CDR3 DNA: TGTGCCAGCAGCCAAGACCGGGTACAAGAGACCCAGTACTTC. Its protein product is CASSQDRVQETQYF. The full variable domain, with the rest looked up from reference TRBV5-6 and TRBJ2-5, is DAGVTQSPTHLIKTRGQQVTLRCSPKSGHDTVSWYQQALGQGPQFIFQYYEEEERQRGNFPDRFSGHQFPNYSSELNVNALLLGDSALYLCASSQDRVQETQYFGPGTRLLVL.

The CDR3 nucleotides read TGTGCCAGCAGCCAAACACAGGGGACCTATGGCTACACCTTC. It encodes CASSQTQGTYGYTF. The chain recombines TRBV4-2 with TRBJ1-2; TRBD1 matches at 7 bases. Germline-derived CDR1 and CDR2 are LGHNA and YNFKEQ. The CDR3 length is 14 residues. V dropped 2 bases and J dropped 4; count of bases not matched to a gene: 4.